This is a list of T cell receptor beta chains from one sample in a study of technical replicates of blood from a few donors. Profiling relied on immunoSEQ multiplex PCR, and the TCRdb table lists in-frame clones only, not all of them. This repertoire shows fewer than 90,000 clones, roughly 94% found once; its top ten account for about 0.4%. The sample taken for sequencing was T cells isolated from PBMCs. These receptors were collected from a human donor in good health. Each CDR3 is given with its conserved first and last residue. Fields, in order: D gene, J gene, V gene, clone size, CDR3 protein, CDR3 DNA. D genes are given only for firm matches. Not all rows give a size; the values are once, few, many and, for expanded clones, a class.

TRBD1	TRBJ2-7	TRBV15	.	CATSRDRQGEGLRSYEQYF	TGTGCCACCAGCAGAGATCGACAGGGTGAAGGCTTGCGCTCCTACGAGCAGTACTTC
TRBD1	TRBJ2-7	TRBV9	.	CASSGGTGYEQYF	TGTGCCAGCAGCGGCGGGACAGGCTACGAGCAGTACTTC
.	TRBJ2-7	TRBV9	.	CASSVEGYEQYF	TGTGCCAGCAGCGTAGAGGGGTACGAGCAGTACTTC
.	TRBJ2-3	TRBV7-2	.	CASSGYGGNVDTQYF	TGTGCCAGCAGCGGGTATGGCGGGAACGTGGATACGCAGTATTTT
TRBD1	TRBJ2-1	TRBV5-1	.	CASTPDRGYNEQFF	TGCGCCAGCACACCGGACAGGGGGTACAATGAGCAGTTCTTC
.	TRBJ1-2	TRBV19	once	CASSGIYATGANYGYTF	TGTGCCAGTTCGGGAATTTATGCGACAGGAGCTAACTATGGCTACACCTTC
TRBD1	TRBJ1-2	TRBV4-1	.	CASSQHPGTATYGYTF	TGCGCCAGCAGCCAACATCCCGGGACAGCAACCTATGGCTACACCTTC
TRBD1	TRBJ1-1	TRBV28	.	CASTRTGGPRGTEAFF	TGTGCCAGCACCCGGACAGGGGGACCGCGGGGCACTGAAGCTTTCTTT
.	TRBJ2-5	TRBV28	.	CATGEGQQETQYF	TGTGCCACCGGTGAGGGCCAGCAAGAGACCCAGTACTTC
.	TRBJ2-1	TRBV6-5	.	CASSPMVGYNEQFF	TGTGCCAGCAGTCCTATGGTCGGTTACAATGAGCAGTTCTTC
TRBD2	TRBJ2-3	TRBV29-1	.	CSVYGLAGVGDTQYF	TGCAGCGTTTATGGACTAGCGGGAGTGGGGGATACGCAGTATTTT
.	TRBJ1-5	TRBV15	.	CATSRDRTGDWAQHF	TGTGCCACCAGCAGAGATAGGACCGGGGACTGGGCCCAGCATTTT
.	TRBJ1-4	TRBV27	.	CASNRGGRGDEKLFF	TGTGCCAGCAATAGGGGGGGGAGGGGAGATGAAAAACTGTTTTTT
.	TRBJ2-1	TRBV5-1	.	CASSKSGDYNEQFF	TGCGCCAGCAGCAAGTCGGGGGACTACAATGAGCAGTTCTTC
.	TRBJ1-1	TRBV5-1	.	CASSLDRVGTEAFF	TGCGCCAGCAGCTTGGACAGGGTCGGCACTGAAGCTTTCTTT
.	TRBJ2-6	TRBV29-1	.	CSVAFSGANVLTF	TGCAGCGTTGCGTTTTCTGGGGCCAACGTCCTGACTTTC
.	TRBJ1-2	TRBV10-3	.	CAISDQAGNYGYTF	TGTGCCATCAGTGATCAGGCAGGGAACTATGGCTACACCTTC
.	TRBJ1-3	TRBV25-1	once	CASSEDVGADSGNTIYF	TGTGCCAGCAGTGAAGATGTTGGGGCAGACTCTGGAAACACCATATATTTT
TRBD2	TRBJ2-3	TRBV5-1	.	CASSGGLAGVKDTQYF	TGCGCCAGCAGCGGAGGACTAGCGGGAGTCAAAGATACGCAGTATTTT
.	TRBJ2-3	TRBV7-3	.	CASSLIADSTDTQYF	TGTGCCAGCAGCTTGATAGCAGATAGCACAGATACGCAGTATTTT
.	TRBJ2-2	TRBV9	.	CASSAIAGTGELFF	TGTGCCAGCAGCGCCATCGCGGGCACCGGGGAGCTGTTTTTT
TRBD2	TRBJ2-7	TRBV7-2	.	CASSPGLAGGRWEQYF	TGTGCCAGCAGCCCGGGGCTAGCGGGAGGGCGGTGGGAGCAGTACTTC
.	TRBJ1-5	TRBV10-1	.	CASGHSVNQPQHF	TGCGCCAGTGGACACTCCGTCAATCAGCCCCAGCATTTT
TRBD2	TRBJ2-7	TRBV10-3	.	CAISVTGTSATYEQYF	TGTGCCATCAGCGTAACCGGGACTAGCGCCACCTACGAGCAGTACTTC
.	TRBJ1-1	TRBV30	.	CAWRETGWNTEAFF	TGTGCCTGGAGGGAGACAGGATGGAACACTGAAGCTTTCTTT
.	TRBJ2-1	TRBV5-5	.	CASSVDRNEQFF	TGTGCCAGCAGCGTAGACAGAAATGAGCAGTTCTTC
.	TRBJ1-5	TRBV7-9	.	CASSLGGAGHQPQHF	TGTGCCAGCAGCTTGGGTGGGGCAGGGCATCAGCCCCAGCATTTT
.	TRBJ1-1	TRBV19	.	CASRGVASEAFF	TGTGCCAGCCGCGGGGTAGCCTCTGAAGCTTTCTTT
.	TRBJ2-1	TRBV7-2	once	CASSSSRVYNEQFF	TGTGCCAGCAGCTCCAGCCGGGTATACAATGAGCAGTTCTTC
TRBD1	TRBJ1-5	TRBV18	.	CASSPGQGGQPQHF	TGTGCCAGCTCACCGGGACAGGGAGGACAGCCCCAGCATTTT
TRBD1	TRBJ1-2	TRBV7-8	once	CASSHPVRGLDYGYTF	TGTGCCAGCAGCCACCCGGTAAGGGGGCTCGACTATGGCTACACCTTC
TRBD2	TRBJ2-3	TRBV2	.	CASRRDYKDTQYF	TGTGCCAGCAGAAGGGACTACAAAGATACGCAGTATTTT
.	TRBJ1-1	TRBV28	.	CASSFASFTEAFF	TGTGCCAGCAGTTTCGCGTCCTTCACTGAAGCTTTCTTT
.	TRBJ1-5	TRBV28	.	CASSTPTNYQPQHF	TGTGCCAGCAGTACCCCAACAAATTATCAGCCCCAGCATTTT
.	TRBJ2-6	TRBV28	.	CASSLIAGANVLTF	TGTGCCAGCAGTTTAATAGCTGGGGCCAACGTCCTGACTTTC
.	TRBJ2-7	TRBV6-5	once	CASSYGTPYEQYF	TGTGCCAGCAGCTACGGGACACCCTACGAGCAGTACTTC
TRBD2	TRBJ2-2	TRBV7-3	.	CASSLGLAGASGELFF	TGTGCCAGCAGCTTAGGGCTAGCGGGAGCGTCAGGGGAGCTGTTTTTT
.	TRBJ2-5	TRBV6-5	once	CASSYLERETQYF	TGTGCCAGCAGTTACTTAGAGAGGGAGACCCAGTACTTC
.	TRBJ2-5	TRBV7-3	.	CASSLGPRDQETQYF	TGTGCCAGCAGCTTAGGTCCCCGGGACCAAGAGACCCAGTACTTC
TRBD2	TRBJ2-1	TRBV27	.	CASSLWAGGDSEQFF	TGTGCCAGCAGTTTATGGGCGGGAGGAGATAGTGAGCAGTTCTTC
TRBD2	TRBJ2-2	TRBV9	.	CASSVTSGNTGELFF	TGTGCCAGCAGCGTGACTAGCGGGAACACCGGGGAGCTGTTTTTT
.	TRBJ2-7	TRBV27	.	CASSFNEAGSEQYF	TGTGCCAGCAGTTTCAACGAAGCCGGGTCCGAGCAGTACTTC
TRBD1	TRBJ2-7	TRBV2	.	CASRTGVTYEQYF	TGTGCCAGCAGAACAGGGGTTACCTACGAGCAGTACTTC
TRBD2	TRBJ2-7	TRBV29-1	.	CSVERGLANEQYF	TGCAGCGTTGAGAGGGGACTAGCCAACGAGCAGTACTTC
TRBD1	TRBJ1-3	TRBV7-2	.	CASTNKPGQGNTIYF	TGTGCCAGCACCAACAAACCGGGACAGGGAAACACCATATATTTT
.	TRBJ2-7	TRBV7-3	.	CASSLTGSHEQYF	TGTGCCAGCAGCCTTACGGGGTCCCACGAGCAGTACTTC
.	TRBJ1-2	TRBV15	.	CATSRDTGNHITYGYTF	TGTGCCACCAGCAGAGATACAGGGAACCACATCACTTATGGCTACACCTTC
TRBD1	TRBJ1-5	TRBV29-1	.	CSVRTGSNQPQHF	TGCAGCGTGAGGACAGGAAGCAATCAGCCCCAGCATTTT
.	TRBJ2-7	TRBV4-3	.	CASSQDRAAFYEQYF	TGCGCCAGCAGCCAAGACCGCGCGGCCTTCTACGAGCAGTACTTC
.	TRBJ1-4	TRBV19	once	CATSEALNEKLFF	TGTGCCACCTCAGAGGCTTTAAATGAAAAACTGTTTTTT
.	TRBJ2-7	TRBV19	.	CASSIPGIYEQYF	TGTGCCAGTAGTATTCCGGGGATCTACGAGCAGTACTTC
.	TRBJ1-3	TRBV27	.	CASSLSGTLSSGNTIYF	TGTGCCAGCAGTTTATCGGGGACACTCAGCTCTGGAAACACCATATATTTT
TRBD2	TRBJ2-5	TRBV5-1	.	CASSASGLIETQYF	TGCGCCAGCAGCGCTTCGGGACTAATCGAGACCCAGTACTTC
.	TRBJ2-5	TRBV2	.	CAIQAGTGPRETQYF	TGTGCCATCCAAGCCGGGACTGGGCCCAGGGAGACCCAGTACTTC
.	TRBJ1-1	TRBV28	few	CASSRSTEAFF	TGTGCCAGCAGTCGTAGCACTGAAGCTTTCTTT